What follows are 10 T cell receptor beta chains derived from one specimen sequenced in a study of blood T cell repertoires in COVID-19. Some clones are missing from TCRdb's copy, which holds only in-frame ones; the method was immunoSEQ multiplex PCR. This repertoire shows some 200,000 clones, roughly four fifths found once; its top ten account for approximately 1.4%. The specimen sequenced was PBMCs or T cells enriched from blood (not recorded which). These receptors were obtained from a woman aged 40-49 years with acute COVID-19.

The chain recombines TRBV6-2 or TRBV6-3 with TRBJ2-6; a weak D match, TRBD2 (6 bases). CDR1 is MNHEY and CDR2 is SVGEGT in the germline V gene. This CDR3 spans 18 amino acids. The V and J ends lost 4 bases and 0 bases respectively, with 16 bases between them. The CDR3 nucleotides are TGTGCCAGCAGTTCCTTTGGAGGGGTCAACTCTGGGGCCAACGTCCTGACTTTC. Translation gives CASSSFGGVNSGANVLTF.

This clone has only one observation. CDR3 in DNA: TGTGCCACCAGCGGAACTAGCGCGAACTACAATGAGCAGTTCTTC. As protein: CATSGTSANYNEQFF. The J gene is TRBJ2-1, the V gene TRBV15; TRBD2 matches 7 bases. V shed 5 bases, J shed 3 bases, and the junction held 7 bases outside the gene matches. This CDR3 has 15 residues. Germline lookup yields CDR1 LNHNV and CDR2 YYDKDF (reference sequence). Full variable domain (remainder filled in from reference TRBV15 and TRBJ2-1): DAMVIQNPRYQVTQFGKPVTLSCSQTLNHNVMYWYQQKSSQAPKLLFHYYDKDFNNEADTPDNFQSRRPNTSFCFLDIRSPGLGDTAMYLCATSGTSANYNEQFFGPGTRLTVL.

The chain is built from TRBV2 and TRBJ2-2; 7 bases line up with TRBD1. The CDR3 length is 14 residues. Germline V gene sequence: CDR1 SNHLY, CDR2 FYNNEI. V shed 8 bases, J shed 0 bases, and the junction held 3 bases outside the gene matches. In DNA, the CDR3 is TGTGCCAGCGGGGGACAGCCGAACACCGGGGAGCTGTTTTTT. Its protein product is CASGGQPNTGELFF.

Here the CDR3 reads CASSQDGVGTSVNNEQFF. The CDR3 DNA follows: TGTGCCAGCAGCCAAGATGGAGTCGGGACTAGCGTCAACAATGAGCAGTTCTTC. This rearrangement joins TRBV4-2 to TRBJ2-1; TRBD2 matches 10 bases. V dropped 0 bases and J dropped 5; count of bases not matched to a gene: 10. Germline CDR1 is LGHNA and CDR2 is YNFKEQ. The length of the CDR3 is 18 residues.

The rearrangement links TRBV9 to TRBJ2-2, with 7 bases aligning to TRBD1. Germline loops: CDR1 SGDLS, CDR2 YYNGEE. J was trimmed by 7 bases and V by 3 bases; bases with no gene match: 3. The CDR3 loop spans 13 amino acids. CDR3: CASSAQGNGELFF. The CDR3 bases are TGTGCCAGCAGCGCACAGGGGAACGGGGAGCTGTTTTTT.

The CDR3 loop is CASAGTGDSPLHF. DNA for the CDR3: TGTGCCAGTGCCGGGACAGGTGATTCACCCCTCCACTTT. The chain is built from TRBV19 and TRBJ1-6; 8 positions agree with TRBD1. CDR3 length equals 13 residues. Losses at the gene ends were 8 bases for V and 8 bases for J; bases not matched to a gene: 5. Germline CDR1 is LNHDA and CDR2 is SQIVND (reference sequence).

The CDR3 here is CASSQEIYRRPTNEKLFF. The CDR3 nucleotides read TGTGCCAGCAGCCAAGAGATATACAGGCGTCCAACTAATGAAAAACTGTTTTTT. The chain couples TRBV14 to TRBJ1-4; possible D gene TRBD1, 5 bases. The V and J ends lost 0 bases and 0 bases respectively, with 14 bases between them. This CDR3 has 18 amino acids. From germline, CDR1 is SGHDN and CDR2 FVKESK.

Written as DNA, the CDR3 is TGTGCCAGCAGCCATAGCGGAGGAGGATACAATGAGCAGTTCTTC. It is translated as CASSHSGGGYNEQFF. The J gene is TRBJ2-1, the V gene TRBV3-1 (or the pseudogene TRBV3-2); perhaps TRBD2 as D (6 bases). The germline V gene encodes CDR1 LGHDT and CDR2 YNNKEL (reference sequence). The CDR3 has 15 amino acids. The germline V and J ends were trimmed by 3 bases and 4 bases, with 13 bases remaining between them.

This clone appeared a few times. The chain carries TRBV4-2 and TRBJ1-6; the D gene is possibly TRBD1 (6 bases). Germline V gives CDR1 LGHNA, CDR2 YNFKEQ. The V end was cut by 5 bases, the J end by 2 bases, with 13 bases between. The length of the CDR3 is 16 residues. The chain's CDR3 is CASSKAYRAYNSPLHF. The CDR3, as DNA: TGTGCCAGCAGCAAGGCTTACAGGGCCTATAATTCACCCCTCCACTTT.

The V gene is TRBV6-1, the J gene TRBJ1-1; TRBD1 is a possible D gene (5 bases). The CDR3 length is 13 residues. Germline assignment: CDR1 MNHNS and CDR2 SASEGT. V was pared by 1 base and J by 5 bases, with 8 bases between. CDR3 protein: CASSEGYRTEAFF. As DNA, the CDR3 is TGTGCCAGCAGTGAAGGGTACAGGACTGAAGCTTTCTTT.